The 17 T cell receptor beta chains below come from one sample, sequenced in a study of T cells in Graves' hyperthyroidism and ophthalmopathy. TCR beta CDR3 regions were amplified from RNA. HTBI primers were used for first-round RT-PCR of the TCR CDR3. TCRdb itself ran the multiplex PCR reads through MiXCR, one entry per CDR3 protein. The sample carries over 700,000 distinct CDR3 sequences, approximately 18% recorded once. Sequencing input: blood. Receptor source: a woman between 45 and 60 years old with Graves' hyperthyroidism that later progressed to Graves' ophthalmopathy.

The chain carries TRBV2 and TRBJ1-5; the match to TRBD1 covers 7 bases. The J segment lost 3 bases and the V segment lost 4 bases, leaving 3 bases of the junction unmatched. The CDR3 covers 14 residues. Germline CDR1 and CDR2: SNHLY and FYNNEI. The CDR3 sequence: CASSAGTDNQPQHF. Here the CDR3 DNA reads TGTGCCAGCAGTGCGGGGACAGACAATCAGCCCCAGCATTTT.

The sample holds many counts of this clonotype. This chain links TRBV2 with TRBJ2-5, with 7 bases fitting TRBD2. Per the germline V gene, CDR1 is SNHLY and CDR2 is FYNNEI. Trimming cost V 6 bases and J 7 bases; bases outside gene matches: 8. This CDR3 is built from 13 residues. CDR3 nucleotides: TGTGCCAGCAGCCCTCACGGCGGGGGGACCCAGTACTTC. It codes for CASSPHGGGTQYF.

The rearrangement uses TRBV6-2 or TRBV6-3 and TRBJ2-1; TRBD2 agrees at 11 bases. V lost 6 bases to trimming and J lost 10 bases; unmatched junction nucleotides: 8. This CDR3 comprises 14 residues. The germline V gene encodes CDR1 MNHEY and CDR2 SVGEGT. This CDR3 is CASSETSGAGEQFF. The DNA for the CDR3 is TGTGCCAGCAGCGAGACTAGCGGGGCGGGGGAGCAGTTCTTC.

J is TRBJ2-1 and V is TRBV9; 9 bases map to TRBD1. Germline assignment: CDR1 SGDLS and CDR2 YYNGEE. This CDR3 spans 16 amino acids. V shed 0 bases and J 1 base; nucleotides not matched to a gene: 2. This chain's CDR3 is CASSVGGQGSYNEQFF. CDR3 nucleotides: TGTGCCAGCAGCGTAGGTGGACAGGGGTCCTACAATGAGCAGTTCTTC.

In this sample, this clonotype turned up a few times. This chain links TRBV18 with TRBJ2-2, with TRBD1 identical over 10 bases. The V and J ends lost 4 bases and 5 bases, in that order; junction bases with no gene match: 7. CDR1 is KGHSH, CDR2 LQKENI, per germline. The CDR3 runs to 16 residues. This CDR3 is CASSRDRGRETGELFF. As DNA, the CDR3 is TGTGCCAGCTCACGCGACAGGGGGCGCGAAACCGGGGAGCTGTTTTTT.

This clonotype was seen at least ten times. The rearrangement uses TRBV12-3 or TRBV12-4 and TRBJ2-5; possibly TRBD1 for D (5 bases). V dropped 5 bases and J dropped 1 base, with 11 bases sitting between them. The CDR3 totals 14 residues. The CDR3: CASSNRQSQETQYF. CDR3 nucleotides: TGTGCCAGCAGTAACCGACAGAGCCAAGAGACCCAGTACTTC.

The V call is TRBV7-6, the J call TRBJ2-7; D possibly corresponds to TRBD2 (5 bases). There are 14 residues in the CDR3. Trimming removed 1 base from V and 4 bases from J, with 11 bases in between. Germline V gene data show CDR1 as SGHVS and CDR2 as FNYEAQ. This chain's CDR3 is CASSLGGSVYEQYF. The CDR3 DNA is TGTGCCAGCAGCTTAGGCGGGTCCGTATACGAGCAGTACTTC.

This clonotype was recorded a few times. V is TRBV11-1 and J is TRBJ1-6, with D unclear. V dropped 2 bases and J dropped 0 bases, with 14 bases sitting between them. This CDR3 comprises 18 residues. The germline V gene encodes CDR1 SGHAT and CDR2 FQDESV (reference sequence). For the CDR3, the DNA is TGTGCCAGCAGCTTACCAAAGCTTCGGAGCTCCTATAATTCACCCCTCCACTTT. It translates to CASSLPKLRSSYNSPLHF.

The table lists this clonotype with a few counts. CDR3 nucleotides: TGCGCCAGCAGCTTGGACAGGATTAACACCGGGGAGCTGTTTTTT. It codes for CASSLDRINTGELFF. This chain connects TRBV5-1 to TRBJ2-2; D is possibly TRBD1 (5 bases). The CDR3 has 15 residues. V lost 0 bases and J lost 2, with 8 bases in between. Germline V lookup: CDR1 SGHRS, CDR2 YFSETQ.

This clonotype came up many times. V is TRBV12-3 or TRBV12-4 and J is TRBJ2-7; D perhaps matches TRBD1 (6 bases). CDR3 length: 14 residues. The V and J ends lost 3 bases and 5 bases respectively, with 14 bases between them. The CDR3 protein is CASSLTGSPHEQYF. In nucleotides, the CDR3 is TGTGCCAGCAGTTTGACAGGATCCCCACACGAGCAGTACTTC.

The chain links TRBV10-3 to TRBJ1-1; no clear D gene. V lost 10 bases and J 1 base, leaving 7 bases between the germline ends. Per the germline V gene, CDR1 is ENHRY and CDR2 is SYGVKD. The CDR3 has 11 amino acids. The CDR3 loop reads CASEENTEAFF. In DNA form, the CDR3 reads TGTGCCAGCGAGGAGAACACTGAAGCTTTCTTT.

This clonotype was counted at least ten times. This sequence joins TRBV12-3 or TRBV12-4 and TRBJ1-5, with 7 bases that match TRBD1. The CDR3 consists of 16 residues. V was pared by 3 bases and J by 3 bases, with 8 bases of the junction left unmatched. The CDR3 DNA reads TGTGCCAGCAGTTTGAGTAGGGGGCTTCCCAATCAGCCCCAGCATTTT. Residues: CASSLSRGLPNQPQHF.

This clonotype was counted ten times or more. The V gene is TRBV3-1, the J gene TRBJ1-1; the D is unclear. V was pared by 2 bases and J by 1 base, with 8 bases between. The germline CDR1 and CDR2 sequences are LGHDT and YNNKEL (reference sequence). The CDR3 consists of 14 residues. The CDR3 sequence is CASSQKNRNTEAFF. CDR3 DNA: TGTGCCAGCAGCCAAAAAAACAGGAACACTGAAGCTTTCTTT.

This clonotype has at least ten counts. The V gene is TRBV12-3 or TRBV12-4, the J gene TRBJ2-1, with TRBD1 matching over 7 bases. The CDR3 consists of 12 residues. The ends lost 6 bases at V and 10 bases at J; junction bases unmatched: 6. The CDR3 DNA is TGTGCCAGCAGCGCAGGGGGACCCGAGCAGTTCTTC. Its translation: CASSAGGPEQFF.

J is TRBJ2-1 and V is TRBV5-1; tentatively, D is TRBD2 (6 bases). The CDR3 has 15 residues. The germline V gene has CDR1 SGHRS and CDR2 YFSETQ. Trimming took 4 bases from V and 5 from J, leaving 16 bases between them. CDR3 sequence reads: CASSGSGWGDNEQFF. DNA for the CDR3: TGCGCCAGCAGCGGCTCGGGTTGGGGGGACAATGAGCAGTTCTTC.

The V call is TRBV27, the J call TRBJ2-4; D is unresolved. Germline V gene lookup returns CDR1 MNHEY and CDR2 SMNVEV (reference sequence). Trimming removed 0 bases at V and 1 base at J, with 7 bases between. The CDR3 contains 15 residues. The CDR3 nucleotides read TGTGCCAGCAGTTTATCACCCTCCGCCAAAAACATTCAGTACTTC. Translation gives CASSLSPSAKNIQYF.

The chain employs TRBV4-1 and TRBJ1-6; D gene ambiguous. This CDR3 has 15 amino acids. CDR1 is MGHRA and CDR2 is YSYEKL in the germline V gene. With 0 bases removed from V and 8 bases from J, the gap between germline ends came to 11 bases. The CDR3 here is CASSQDSGVHSPLHF. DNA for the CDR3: TGCGCCAGCAGCCAAGATTCTGGGGTACATTCACCCCTCCACTTT.